Detailed here is one T cell receptor (beta chain). Its antigen is not identified. The data originate from a study of cytomegalovirus exposure and HLA in healthy donors. Germline assignment: CDR1 SGHTA and CDR2 FQGTGA. The CDR3 loop spans 15 amino acids. V shed 5 bases, J shed 4 bases, and the junction held 2 bases outside the gene matches. Study results and limitations: Cytomegalovirus-associated status was assigned to about 150 TCR beta chains. The authors considered a cluster of highly shared sequence variants likely to be a sequencing artifact. TCR beta V segments were, for the most part, productive about 87% or about 30% of the time in an earlier analysis. A later analysis linked around 17,000 TCR beta sequences to HLA alleles at 0.05 false discovery rate.

The PCR employed 60 Vbeta primers together with 13 Jbeta primers. Clones were sequenced by immunoSEQ multiplex PCR, and TCRdb holds only the in-frame ones, with some missing. The sample has over 200,000 clones, 77% seen once; the top ten hold 2.5% to 3%. The sequencing input was PBMCs. The receptor was derived from a woman aged 55-70 years in good health and CMV-seropositive. V and J are TRBV7-3 and TRBJ2-3; 14 bases fit TRBD2. The CDR3 sequence is CASSQGLAGADTQYF. CDR3 DNA: TGTGCCAGCAGCCAGGGACTAGCGGGGGCAGATACGCAGTATTTT.